This is a list of T cell receptor beta chains from one sample in a study of CD8 T cells in Susac syndrome. From the immunoSEQ multiplex PCR reads, TCRdb called clonotypes with MiXCR, one entry per CDR3 protein. The sample consists of 160,000 or so distinct CDR3 sequences, approximately 94% of them appearing once. The sequenced material came from CD8+ T cells from PBMCs. The receptors were sampled from a human donor with multiple sclerosis. Both conserved end residues are part of each CDR3. A D gene is named only where the DNA matches it firmly. Clone size, where shown, is once, few, many, or a class for clones that have expanded.

TRBV7-9	.	.	TRBJ1-5	CASSQALGTQHF	TGTGCCAGCAGCCAAGCGTTGGGCACTCAGCATTTT
TRBV5-1	.	TRBD1	TRBJ1-4	CASSLGVRTGELGEKLFF	TGCGCCAGCAGCTTGGGGGTGCGGACAGGGGAATTGGGTGAAAAACTGTTTTTT
TRBV6-1	.	.	TRBJ2-7	CASSVGNPYEQYF	TGTGCCAGCAGCGTTGGCAACCCCTACGAGCAGTACTTC
TRBV20-1	.	TRBD1	TRBJ2-7	CSSETGTGYEQYF	TGCAGCTCAGAAACCGGGACAGGATACGAGCAGTACTTC
TRBV29-1	once	TRBD2	TRBJ2-3	CSVGSGGAPDTQYF	TGCAGCGTCGGTAGCGGGGGGGCCCCAGATACGCAGTATTTT
TRBV30	.	.	TRBJ2-1	CAWAGAHPSYNEQFF	TGTGCCTGGGCGGGGGCCCATCCGTCCTACAATGAGCAGTTCTTC
TRBV9	.	.	TRBJ1-3	CASSAGKGNTIYF	TGTGCCAGCAGCGCGGGGAAGGGAAACACCATATATTTT
TRBV9	once	.	TRBJ1-2	CASSTPSTEIFYGYTF	TGTGCCAGCAGCACACCATCGACGGAAATCTTCTATGGCTACACCTTC
TRBV7-8	once	.	TRBJ1-6	CASSPDGTPLHF	TGTGCCAGCAGCCCAGACGGAACACCCCTCCACTTT
TRBV20-1	once	.	TRBJ2-4	CSANGPSAKNIQYF	TGCAGTGCCAACGGCCCCTCTGCCAAAAACATTCAGTACTTC
TRBV10-3	once	.	TRBJ1-1	CAISGERGGAFF	TGTGCCATCAGTGGGGAGAGGGGGGGAGCTTTCTTT
TRBV9	.	TRBD1	TRBJ1-2	CASSAGTGLRDGYTF	TGTGCCAGCAGCGCGGGGACAGGGTTGAGGGATGGCTACACCTTC
TRBV5-1	.	TRBD1	TRBJ1-2	CASSPDRAGYGYTF	TGCGCCAGCAGCCCGGACAGGGCTGGGTATGGCTACACCTTC
TRBV5-6	.	TRBD1	TRBJ2-1	CASSLGGRNNEQFF	TGTGCCAGCAGCTTAGGGGGCCGAAACAATGAGCAGTTCTTC
TRBV12-5	.	.	TRBJ2-7	CASARPASAAYEQYF	TGTGCTAGTGCTCGACCGGCTTCCGCTGCCTACGAGCAGTACTTC
TRBV27	once	.	TRBJ1-5	CATGRNNQPQHF	TGTGCCACGGGACGGAACAATCAGCCCCAGCATTTT
TRBV20-1	.	.	TRBJ1-3	CSARPGQSPLGNTIYF	TGCAGTGCTAGACCCGGACAGAGCCCTCTTGGAAACACCATATATTTT
TRBV19	.	TRBD2	TRBJ2-7	CASSMASGGGEQYF	TGTGCCAGTAGTATGGCTAGCGGGGGTGGAGAGCAGTACTTC
TRBV7-9	.	.	TRBJ1-1	CASIGRSGNTEAFF	TGTGCCAGCATCGGACGCAGCGGGAACACTGAAGCTTTCTTT
TRBV29-1	.	.	TRBJ1-2	CSVGTAANGYTF	TGCAGCGTTGGGACAGCTGCCAATGGCTACACCTTC
TRBV11-3	.	TRBD2	TRBJ2-1	CASSLPSGAGGSRNEQFF	TGTGCCAGCAGCCTACCCTCTGGAGCGGGGGGGTCCCGCAATGAGCAGTTCTTC
TRBV6-5	.	.	TRBJ2-7	CASSYSELDRTTSSYEQYF	TGTGCCAGCAGTTACTCCGAGTTAGACAGGACAACTAGCTCCTACGAGCAGTACTTC
TRBV30	.	.	TRBJ1-2	CASLEGTVYGYTF	TGTGCCTCCCTGGAGGGTACGGTCTATGGCTACACCTTC
TRBV29-1	.	.	TRBJ1-1	CSVAYGKNTEAFF	TGCAGCGTTGCATACGGCAAGAACACTGAAGCTTTCTTT
TRBV30	.	.	TRBJ1-1	CAWKLNTEAFF	TGTGCCTGGAAACTGAACACTGAAGCTTTCTTT
TRBV3-1	.	TRBD2	TRBJ2-1	CASSQDRGGALYNEQFF	TGTGCCAGCAGCCAAGATCGCGGGGGGGCTCTATACAATGAGCAGTTCTTC
TRBV12-3/TRBV12-4	once	.	TRBJ2-7	CASSWDGYEQYF	TGTGCCAGCAGCTGGGACGGCTACGAGCAGTACTTC
TRBV4-2	.	.	TRBJ1-6	CASSQDNGGEVSSPLHF	TGTGCCAGCAGCCAAGATAACGGCGGAGAGGTCAGTTCACCCCTCCACTTT
TRBV24-1	once	TRBD1	TRBJ2-5	CATSDSRGMETQYF	TGTGCCACCAGTGATAGCAGGGGGATGGAGACCCAGTACTTC
TRBV29-1	once	.	TRBJ1-2	CSVEEHSNSGGYTF	TGCAGCGTTGAAGAACACAGTAACTCTGGGGGCTACACCTTC
TRBV5-1	.	TRBD1	TRBJ1-4	CASSSSMDRDAATNEKLFF	TGCGCCAGCAGCTCGTCGATGGACAGGGACGCGGCAACTAATGAAAAACTGTTTTTT
TRBV29-1	.	TRBD2	TRBJ2-3	CSVQERGGYTDTQYF	TGCAGCGTTCAGGAGCGGGGGGGTTACACAGATACGCAGTATTTT
TRBV30	.	.	TRBJ2-1	CAWGPGVSYNEQFF	TGTGCCTGGGGACCAGGGGTCTCCTACAATGAGCAGTTCTTC
TRBV14	once	.	TRBJ2-7	CASSPLIRGLSYEQYF	TGTGCCAGCAGCCCCCTCATCAGGGGACTGTCCTACGAGCAGTACTTC
TRBV13	few	TRBD1	TRBJ2-7	CASSPHRDRAYEQYF	TGTGCCAGCAGCCCCCACCGGGACAGGGCTTACGAGCAGTACTTC
TRBV7-9	.	TRBD1	TRBJ1-2	CASSLFTLRDRGYGYTF	TGTGCCAGCAGCTTATTCACCCTCCGGGACAGAGGCTATGGCTACACCTTC
TRBV2	.	TRBD1	TRBJ2-3	CASTQGTASTDTQYF	TGTGCCTCAACCCAGGGGACAGCAAGCACAGATACGCAGTATTTT
TRBV7-9	.	.	TRBJ1-1	CASRWGDTEAFF	TGTGCCAGCAGGTGGGGGGACACTGAAGCTTTCTTT
TRBV7-3	.	.	TRBJ2-2	CASSLYYRGSVDSSNTGELFF	TGTGCCAGCAGCTTATATTATCGGGGATCCGTGGACAGTTCGAACACCGGGGAGCTGTTTTTT
TRBV29-1	.	.	TRBJ2-2	CSVEVTEQGSTGELFF	TGCAGCGTTGAAGTCACTGAACAGGGAAGCACCGGGGAGCTGTTTTTT
TRBV20-1	.	TRBD1	TRBJ2-1	CSVPPGQGALEQFF	TGCAGTGTTCCACCGGGACAGGGGGCTCTTGAGCAGTTCTTC
TRBV4-1	.	.	TRBJ2-5	CASSPRGQETQYF	TGCGCCAGCAGCCCTCGGGGGCAAGAGACCCAGTACTTC
TRBV6-2/TRBV6-3	.	.	TRBJ1-2	CASSPTEVGGYTF	TGTGCCAGCAGCCCGACAGAGGTCGGTGGCTACACCTTC
TRBV27	.	.	TRBJ1-5	CASSLSGGNQPQHF	TGTGCCAGCAGTTTATCCGGGGGCAATCAGCCCCAGCATTTT
TRBV4-2	.	.	TRBJ2-1	CASSPSGSDEQFF	TGTGCCAGCAGCCCCTCCGGTTCGGATGAGCAGTTCTTC
TRBV6-2/TRBV6-3	.	.	TRBJ1-6	CASSEWESPLHF	TGTGCCAGCAGTGAATGGGAATCACCCCTCCACTTT
TRBV6-2/TRBV6-3	.	.	TRBJ1-2	CASSYTSGSAETYGYTF	TGTGCCAGCAGTTACACCAGCGGTTCGGCAGAGACCTATGGCTACACCTTC